These 10 T cell receptor beta chains originate from one sample sequenced in a study of PD-1 blockade in classical Hodgkin lymphoma (TCRdb year 2020). Sample time point, as interpreted from the label and publication: cycle 1 day 1 (C1D1), immediately before nivolumab initiation. Every trial patient had relapsed following autologous stem cell transplantation, and prior brentuximab vedotin exposure was what differed among cohorts A, B and C. Receptors were amplified or captured by the immunoSEQ multiplex PCR assay. TCRdb's version of the immuneACCESS table is confined to in-frame rearrangements and falls short of the full clone set. An unresolved V gene accounts for under half of the shortfall where checked; the remainder is of unknown origin. The sample contains around 65,000 clones, more than 80% of them found a single time. The top ten clonotypes cover around 16% of the sample. The sample here was peripheral blood mononuclear cells (PBMCs), taken at baseline. The receptors originated from a human donor with classical Hodgkin lymphoma.

CDR3 coding DNA: TGTGCCTGGAGTGACAGGGGTTATGAAAAACTGTTTTTT. Amino acid sequence: CAWSDRGYEKLFF. This rearrangement joins TRBV30 to TRBJ1-4; 7 nucleotides agree with TRBD1. This CDR3 has 13 amino acids. V lost 1 base to trimming and J lost 6 bases; unmatched junction nucleotides: 2. The germline V gene encodes CDR1 GTSNPN and CDR2 SVGIG (reference sequence). Supplemented by reference TRBV30 and TRBJ1-4, the full variable domain reads SQTIHQWPATLVQPVGSPLSLECTVEGTSNPNLYWYRQAAGRGLQLLFYSVGIGQISSEVPQNLSASRPQDRQFILSSKKLLLSDSGFYLCAWSDRGYEKLFFGSGTQLSVL.

The chain combines TRBV9 with TRBJ2-2; D is uncertain. The CDR3 runs to 16 residues. Germline CDR1 SGDLS, CDR2 YYNGEE. V lost 1 base and J 2 bases, leaving 12 bases between the germline ends. CDR3 sequence: CASSVNPASNTGELFF. In DNA, the CDR3 is TGTGCCAGCAGCGTAAACCCAGCTTCTAACACCGGGGAGCTGTTTTTT.

V usage is TRBV7-9 and J usage is TRBJ1-2; possibly TRBD1 for D (5 bases). V was clipped by 10 bases and J by 7 bases, with 16 bases between them. CDR3 length: 12 amino acids. Germline CDR1 reads SEHNR; CDR2 reads FQNEAQ (reference sequence). CDR3 sequence reads: CATSGETIGYTF. For the CDR3, the DNA is TGTGCCACCTCGGGGGAAACAATTGGCTACACCTTC.

The rearrangement joins TRBV15 to TRBJ1-2; D is uncertain. The V end lost 4 bases, the J end lost 5 bases, and 14 bases lay between the germline ends. Germline assignment: CDR1 LNHNV and CDR2 YYDKDF (reference sequence). The CDR3 contains 14 residues. The CDR3 loop is CATSKSQTTYGYTF. The CDR3 coding sequence is TGTGCCACCAGCAAATCACAGACAACGTATGGCTACACCTTC.

The chain joins TRBV29-1 to TRBJ2-3; D uncertain. This CDR3 is 15 amino acids long. V was shortened by 7 bases and J by 0 bases, with 17 bases between the two germline ends. CDR1 SQVTM and CDR2 ANQGSEA come from the germline V gene. CDR3 nucleotides: TGCAGCGCCTCCCGGGTGGTATGGAGCACAGATACGCAGTATTTT. Translating it yields CSASRVVWSTDTQYF.

This clone is labeled as medium-sized. This sequence joins TRBV5-1 and TRBJ2-7, with D perhaps TRBD1 or TRBD2 (5 bases each). Germline V gene sequence: CDR1 SGHRS, CDR2 YFSETQ. V shed 3 bases and J shed 5 bases, with 9 bases lying between them. CDR3 size: 12 residues. The CDR3 reads CASSSGLNEQYF. The CDR3 DNA reads TGCGCCAGCAGCTCGGGGCTAAACGAGCAGTACTTC.

The chain combines TRBV6-1 with TRBJ1-5, with TRBD1 matching over 11 bases. Per germline, CDR1 MNHNS and CDR2 SASEGT. The length of the CDR3 is 15 residues. V was clipped by 5 bases and J by 5 bases; unmatched bases: 5. This CDR3 reads CASSPGTGGYQPQHF. The DNA of the CDR3 is TGTGCCAGCAGTCCCGGGACAGGGGGTTATCAGCCCCAGCATTTT.

V and J are TRBV6-1 and TRBJ1-6; D is undetermined. Germline V gene data show CDR1 as MNHNS and CDR2 as SASEGT. The CDR3 runs to 17 residues. Between the trimmed V and J ends, which lost 1 base and 5 bases, there was a span of 15 bases. As DNA, the CDR3 is TGTGCCAGCAGTGAAGGGTGGAGGGTTAAAAATAATTCACCCCTCCACTTT. Translation: CASSEGWRVKNNSPLHF.

V usage is TRBV10-3 and J usage is TRBJ2-5; 11 bases align to TRBD2. The CDR3 length is 13 residues. The germline V gene encodes CDR1 ENHRY and CDR2 SYGVKD. V lost 10 bases, J lost 5 bases, and 6 bases stayed unmatched. The CDR3 is CATLAGGGETQYF. In DNA form, the CDR3 reads TGTGCCACCCTAGCGGGGGGTGGGGAGACCCAGTACTTC.

This chain uses TRBV6-1 with TRBJ2-5, with TRBD2 matching 9 bases. The germline CDR1 and CDR2 sequences are MNHNS and SASEGT. J lost 9 bases, V lost 6 bases, and 11 bases had no gene match. This CDR3 spans 14 amino acids. CDR3 nucleotide sequence: TGTGCCAGCAGAGTCTCAGCGGGGGGTGGGGCCCAGTACTTC. Translating gives CASRVSAGGGAQYF.